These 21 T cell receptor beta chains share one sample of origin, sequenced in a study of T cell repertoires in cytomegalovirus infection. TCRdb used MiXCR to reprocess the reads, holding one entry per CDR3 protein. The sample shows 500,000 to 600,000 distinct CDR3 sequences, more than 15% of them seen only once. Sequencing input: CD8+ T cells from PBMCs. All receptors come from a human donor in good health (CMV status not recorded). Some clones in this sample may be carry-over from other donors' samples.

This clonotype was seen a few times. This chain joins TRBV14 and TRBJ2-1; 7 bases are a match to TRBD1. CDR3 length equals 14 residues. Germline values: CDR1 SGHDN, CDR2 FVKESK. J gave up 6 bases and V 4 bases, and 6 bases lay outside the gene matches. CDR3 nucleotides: TGTGCCAGCAGCCCCGGGACAGCAATCAATGAGCAGTTCTTC. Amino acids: CASSPGTAINEQFF.

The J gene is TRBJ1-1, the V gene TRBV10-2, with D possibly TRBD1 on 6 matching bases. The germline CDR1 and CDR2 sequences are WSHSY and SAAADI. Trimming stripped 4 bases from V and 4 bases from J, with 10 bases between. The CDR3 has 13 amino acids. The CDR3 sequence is CASSGYRVTEAFF. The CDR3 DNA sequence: TGCGCCAGCAGTGGCTACAGGGTCACTGAAGCTTTCTTT.

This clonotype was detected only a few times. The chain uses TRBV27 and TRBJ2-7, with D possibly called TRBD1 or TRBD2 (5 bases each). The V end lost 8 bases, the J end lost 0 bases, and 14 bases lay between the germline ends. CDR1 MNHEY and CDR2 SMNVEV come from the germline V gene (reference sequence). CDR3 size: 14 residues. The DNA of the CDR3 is TGTGCCAGCCGATCCGGGACGAGCTCCTACGAGCAGTACTTC. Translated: CASRSGTSSYEQYF.

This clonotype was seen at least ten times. The CDR3 sequence: CASSLARREETQYF. The CDR3 DNA is TGTGCCAGCAGCTTAGCCCGGCGGGAAGAGACCCAGTACTTC. This chain connects TRBV7-9 to TRBJ2-5; maybe TRBD2 (5 bases). This CDR3 comprises 14 residues. Between the trimmed V and J ends, which lost 0 bases and 3 bases, there was a span of 8 bases. Germline assignment: CDR1 SEHNR and CDR2 FQNEAQ (reference sequence).

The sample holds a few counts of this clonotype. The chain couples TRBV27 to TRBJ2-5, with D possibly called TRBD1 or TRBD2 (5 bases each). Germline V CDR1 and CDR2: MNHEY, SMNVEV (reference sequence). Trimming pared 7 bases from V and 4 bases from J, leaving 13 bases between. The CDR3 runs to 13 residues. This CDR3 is CASTSGLRETQYF. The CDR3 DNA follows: TGTGCCAGCACCTCGGGGCTGCGAGAGACCCAGTACTTC.

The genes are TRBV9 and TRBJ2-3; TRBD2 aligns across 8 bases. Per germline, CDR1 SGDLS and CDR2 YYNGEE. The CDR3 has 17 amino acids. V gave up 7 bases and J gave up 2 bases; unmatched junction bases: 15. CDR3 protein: CASGTSPSFGNTDTQYF. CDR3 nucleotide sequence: TGTGCCAGCGGGACTAGTCCGTCGTTCGGAAACACAGATACGCAGTATTTT.

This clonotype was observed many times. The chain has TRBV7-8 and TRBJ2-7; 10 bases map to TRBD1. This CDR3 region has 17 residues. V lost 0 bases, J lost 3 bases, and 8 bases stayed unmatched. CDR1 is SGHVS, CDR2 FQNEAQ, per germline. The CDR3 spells CASSLAAGTGAFYEQYF. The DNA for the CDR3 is TGTGCCAGCAGCTTAGCGGCCGGGACAGGGGCCTTCTACGAGCAGTACTTC.

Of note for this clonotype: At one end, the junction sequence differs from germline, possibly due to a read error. DNA of the CDR3: TGTGCCAGAAGCCCTGACAGGGGTGGACAAGAGACCCATTACTTC. As protein: CARSPDRGGQETHYF. This chain connects TRBV7-2 to TRBJ2-5; TRBD1 matches 8 bases. The CDR3 extends over 15 amino acids. Germline V lookup: CDR1 SGHTA, CDR2 FQGNSA.

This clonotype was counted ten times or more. The CDR3 sequence: CASSLKGLGSYEQYF. The CDR3 nucleotides are TGTGCCAGCAGTCTAAAGGGACTAGGTTCCTACGAGCAGTACTTC. V is TRBV28 and J is TRBJ2-7, with 8 bases that match TRBD2. Looked up from germline, CDR1 is MDHEN and CDR2 is SYDVKM. V shed 5 bases, J shed 1 base, and the junction held 7 bases outside the gene matches. There are 15 residues in the CDR3.

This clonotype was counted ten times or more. DNA of the CDR3: TGTGCCAGCAGCTTGAGGAGGGAACTACCTAACTATGGCTACACCTTC. Amino acid sequence: CASSLRRELPNYGYTF. This chain connects TRBV5-4 to TRBJ1-2; D is uncertain. The V and J ends lost 1 base and 0 bases respectively, with 13 bases between them. CDR1 SGHNT and CDR2 YYREEE come from the germline V gene (reference sequence). The CDR3 totals 16 residues.

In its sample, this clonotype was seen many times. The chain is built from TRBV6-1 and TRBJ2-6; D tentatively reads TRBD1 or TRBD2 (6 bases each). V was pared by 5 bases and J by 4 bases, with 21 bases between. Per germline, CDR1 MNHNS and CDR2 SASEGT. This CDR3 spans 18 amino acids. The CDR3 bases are TGTGCCAGCAGTTTTGGGGGGCGCCGCAAAGGGGGGGCCAACGTCCTGACTTTC. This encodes CASSFGGRRKGGANVLTF.

The CDR3 DNA reads TGTGCCAGCAGTTTATCAAACAACGCTAACTATGGCTACACCTTC. Protein product: CASSLSNNANYGYTF. V usage is TRBV27 and J usage is TRBJ1-2; D gene uncertain. The CDR3 is 15 amino acids. From germline, CDR1 is MNHEY and CDR2 SMNVEV (reference sequence). Trimming left V 0 bases short and J 0 bases short, with 8 bases between.

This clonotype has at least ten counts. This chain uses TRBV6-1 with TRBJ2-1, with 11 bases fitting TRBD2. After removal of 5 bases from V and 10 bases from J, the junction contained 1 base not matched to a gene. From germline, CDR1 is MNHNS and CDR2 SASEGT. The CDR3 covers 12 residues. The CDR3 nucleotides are TGTGCCAGCAGTCGACTAGCGGGGGAGCAGTTCTTC. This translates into CASSRLAGEQFF.

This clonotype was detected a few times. CDR3 amino acids: CASSRRRDTEAFF. CDR3 DNA: TGTGCCAGCAGCCGCCGTCGGGACACTGAAGCTTTCTTT. The J gene is TRBJ1-1, the V gene TRBV4-2; D not resolved. Deletions cut 4 bases from V and 3 bases from J, with 9 bases between. The CDR3 spans 13 residues. Germline lookup yields CDR1 LGHNA and CDR2 YNFKEQ.

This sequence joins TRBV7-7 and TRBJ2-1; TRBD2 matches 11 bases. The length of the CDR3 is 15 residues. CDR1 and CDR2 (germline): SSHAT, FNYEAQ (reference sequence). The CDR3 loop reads CASSRGTSGGNEQFF. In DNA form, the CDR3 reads TGTGCTAGTTCCCGGGGAACTAGCGGGGGCAATGAGCAGTTCTTC. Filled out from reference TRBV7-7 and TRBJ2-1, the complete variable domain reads GAGVSQSPRYKVTKRGQDVTLRCDPISSHATLYWYQQALGQGPEFLTYFNYEAQPDKSGLPSDRFSAERPEGSISTLTIQRTEQRDSAMYRCASSRGTSGGNEQFFGPGTRLTVL.

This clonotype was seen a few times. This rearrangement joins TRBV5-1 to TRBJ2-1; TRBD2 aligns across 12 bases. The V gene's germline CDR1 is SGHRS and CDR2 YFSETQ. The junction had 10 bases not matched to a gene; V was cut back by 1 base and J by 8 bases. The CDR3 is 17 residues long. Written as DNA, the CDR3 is TGCGCCAGCAGCTTGACTAGCGGGAGGTATTTTGGGGATGAGCAGTTCTTC. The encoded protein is CASSLTSGRYFGDEQFF.

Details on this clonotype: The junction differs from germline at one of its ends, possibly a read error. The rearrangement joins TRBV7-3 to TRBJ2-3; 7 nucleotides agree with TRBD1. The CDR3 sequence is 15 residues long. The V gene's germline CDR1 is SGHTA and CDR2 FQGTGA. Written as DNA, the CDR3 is TGTGCCAGCAGCTTAGGGACAGCTAGCCCAGATACGGAGTATTTT. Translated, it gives CASSLGTASPDTEYF. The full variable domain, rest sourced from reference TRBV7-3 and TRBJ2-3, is GAGVSQTPSNKVTEKGKYVELRCDPISGHTALYWYRQSLGQGPEFLIYFQGTGAADDSGLPNDRFFAVRPEGSVSTLKIQRTERGDSAVYLCASSLGTASPDTEYFGPGTRLTVL.

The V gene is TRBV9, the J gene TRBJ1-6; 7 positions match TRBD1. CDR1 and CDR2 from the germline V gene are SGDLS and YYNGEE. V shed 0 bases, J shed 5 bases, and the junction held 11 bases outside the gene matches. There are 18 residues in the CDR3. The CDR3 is CASSVDEMGTEDNSPLHF. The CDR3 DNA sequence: TGTGCCAGCAGCGTAGATGAGATGGGGACAGAAGATAATTCACCCCTCCACTTT.

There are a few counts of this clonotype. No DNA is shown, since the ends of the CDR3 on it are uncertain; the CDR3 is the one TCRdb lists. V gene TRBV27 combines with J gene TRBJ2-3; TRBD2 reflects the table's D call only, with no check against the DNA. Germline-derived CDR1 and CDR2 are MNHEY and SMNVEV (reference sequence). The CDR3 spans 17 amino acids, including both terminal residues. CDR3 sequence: CASSSRFSGPEEGRQYF.

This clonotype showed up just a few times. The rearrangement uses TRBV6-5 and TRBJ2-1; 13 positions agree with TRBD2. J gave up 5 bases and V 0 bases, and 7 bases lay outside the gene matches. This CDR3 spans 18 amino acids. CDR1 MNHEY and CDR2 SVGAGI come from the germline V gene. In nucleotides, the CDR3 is TGTGCCAGCAGTTACTCCCTACTAGCGGGAGGGCCAGACAATGAGCAGTTCTTC. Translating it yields CASSYSLLAGGPDNEQFF.

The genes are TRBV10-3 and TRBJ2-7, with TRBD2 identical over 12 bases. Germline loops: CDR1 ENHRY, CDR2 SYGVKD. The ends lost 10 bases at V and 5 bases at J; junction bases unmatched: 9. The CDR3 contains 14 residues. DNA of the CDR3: TGTGCCACCCGACTAGCGGGAGACCCGCACGAGCAGTACTTC. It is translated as CATRLAGDPHEQYF.